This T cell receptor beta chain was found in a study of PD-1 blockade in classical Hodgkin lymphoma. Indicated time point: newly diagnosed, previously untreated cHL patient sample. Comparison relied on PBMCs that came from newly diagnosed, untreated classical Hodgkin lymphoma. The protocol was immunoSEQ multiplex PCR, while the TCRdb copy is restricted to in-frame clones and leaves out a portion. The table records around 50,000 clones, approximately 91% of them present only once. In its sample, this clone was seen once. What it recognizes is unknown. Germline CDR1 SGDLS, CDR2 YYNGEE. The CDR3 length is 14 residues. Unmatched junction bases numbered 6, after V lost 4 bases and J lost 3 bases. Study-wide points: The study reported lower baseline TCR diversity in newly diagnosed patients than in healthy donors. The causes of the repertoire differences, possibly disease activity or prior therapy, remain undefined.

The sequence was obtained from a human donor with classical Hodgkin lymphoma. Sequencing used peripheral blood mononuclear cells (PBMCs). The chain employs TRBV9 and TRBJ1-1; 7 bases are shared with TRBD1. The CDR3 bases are TGTGCCAGCAGCTTGGGGGGGACAGACACTGAAGCTTTCTTT. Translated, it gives CASSLGGTDTEAFF.